The T cell receptor (beta chain) under discussion was sequenced for a study of blood T cell repertoires in COVID-19. Study-wide background: Sites across the United States, Italy and Spain contributed samples from acute and convalescent COVID-19.

Germline-derived CDR1 and CDR2 are SGHRS and YFSETQ. This CDR3 is 14 amino acids long. The V gene end was trimmed by 4 bases and the J gene end by 11 bases; junction bases not matched to a gene: 14. Authors' data handling: Amplification of reference gene primers provided the estimated nucleated cell counts. Libraries were prepared by immunoSEQ multiplex PCR; TCRdb keeps only in-frame clonotypes and omits some of them. V, J and clone size derive from that table, while D and trimming were established from the DNA sequence. Of some 250,000 clones listed, about 86% are singletons. The V and J genes are TRBV5-1 and TRBJ1-1; 7 bases map to TRBD1. This TCR was recovered from a woman aged 30 to 39 with COVID-19, enrolled during active disease. Sequenced: peripheral blood. The CDR3 DNA is TGCGCCAGCAGCGTCACAGGGACAGTGGACGGGGCTTTCTTT. Translating it yields CASSVTGTVDGAFF.